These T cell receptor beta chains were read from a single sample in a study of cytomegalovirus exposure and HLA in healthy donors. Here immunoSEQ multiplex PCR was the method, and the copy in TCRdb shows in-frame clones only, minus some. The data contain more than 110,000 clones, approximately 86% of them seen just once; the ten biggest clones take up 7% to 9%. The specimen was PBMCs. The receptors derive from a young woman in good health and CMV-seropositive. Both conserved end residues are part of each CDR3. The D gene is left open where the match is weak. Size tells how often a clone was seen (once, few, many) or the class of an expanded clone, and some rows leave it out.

CDR3 protein: CASSTFPGTGGKSYGYTF; CDR3 DNA: TGTGCCAGTAGTACCTTTCCCGGGACAGGGGGCAAGAGCTATGGCTACACCTTC; V gene: TRBV19; clone size: NA; D gene: TRBD1; J gene: TRBJ1-2
CDR3 protein: CASSYTTGQGGEKLFF; CDR3 DNA: TGTGCCAGCAGTTACACCACAGGGCAGGGTGGGGAAAAACTGTTTTTT; V gene: TRBV6-5; clone size: NA; D gene: NA; J gene: TRBJ1-4
CDR3 protein: CASSLPKDRIDF; CDR3 DNA: TGTGCCAGCAGTTTACCCAAGGACAGGATAGACTTC; V gene: TRBV28; clone size: NA; D gene: TRBD1; J gene: TRBJ2-5
CDR3 protein: CASSIYGTGIAYGYTF; CDR3 DNA: TGTGCCAGTAGTATCTACGGGACAGGGATCGCCTATGGCTACACCTTC; V gene: TRBV19; clone size: NA; D gene: TRBD1; J gene: TRBJ1-2
CDR3 protein: CASSLEPPGNTGELFF; CDR3 DNA: TGCGCCAGCAGCTTGGAGCCCCCGGGGAACACCGGGGAGCTGTTTTTT; V gene: TRBV5-1; clone size: NA; D gene: NA; J gene: TRBJ2-2
CDR3 protein: CATVGPPNYGYTF; CDR3 DNA: TGTGCCACCGTGGGGCCACCTAACTATGGCTACACCTTC; V gene: TRBV11-2; clone size: NA; D gene: NA; J gene: TRBJ1-2
CDR3 protein: CASSPQTQRGMNTEAFF; CDR3 DNA: TGTGCCAGCAGCCCGCAGACCCAAAGGGGCATGAACACTGAAGCTTTCTTT; V gene: TRBV7-8; clone size: NA; D gene: NA; J gene: TRBJ1-1
CDR3 protein: CASSYRESGYEQYF; CDR3 DNA: TGTGCCAGCAGTTACCGGGAATCTGGCTACGAGCAGTACTTC; V gene: TRBV6-5; clone size: NA; D gene: NA; J gene: TRBJ2-7
CDR3 protein: CASSADSNTEAFF; CDR3 DNA: TGTGCCAGCAGCGCCGACAGTAACACTGAAGCTTTCTTT; V gene: TRBV9; clone size: NA; D gene: NA; J gene: TRBJ1-1
CDR3 protein: CASSQTESLRYSNQPQHF; CDR3 DNA: TGTGCCAGCAGTCAGACAGAGTCCCTCCGTTATAGCAATCAGCCCCAGCATTTT; V gene: TRBV28; clone size: NA; D gene: NA; J gene: TRBJ1-5
CDR3 protein: CASSQSPDTNDNSPLHF; CDR3 DNA: TGTGCCAGCAGTCAATCCCCGGACACAAATGATAATTCACCCCTCCACTTT; V gene: TRBV28; clone size: NA; D gene: NA; J gene: TRBJ1-6
CDR3 protein: CASSLSRALVQFF; CDR3 DNA: TGCGCCAGCAGCTTGTCGAGGGCTTTAGTGCAGTTCTTC; V gene: TRBV5-1; clone size: NA; D gene: NA; J gene: TRBJ2-1
CDR3 protein: CASSETAANEKLFF; CDR3 DNA: TGTGCCAGCAGCGAGACAGCAGCTAATGAAAAACTGTTTTTT; V gene: TRBV2; clone size: NA; D gene: NA; J gene: TRBJ1-4
CDR3 protein: CASSPIQGSHNSPLHF; CDR3 DNA: TGTGCCAGCTCACCAATACAGGGGAGTCATAATTCACCCCTCCACTTT; V gene: TRBV18; clone size: NA; D gene: TRBD1; J gene: TRBJ1-6
CDR3 protein: CASSLWGRAQEQYF; CDR3 DNA: TGCGCCAGCAGCTTGTGGGGGAGGGCCCAAGAGCAGTACTTC; V gene: TRBV5-1; clone size: once; D gene: TRBD2; J gene: TRBJ2-7
CDR3 protein: CAIGQRDGYTF; CDR3 DNA: TGTGCCATCGGACAGAGGGATGGCTACACCTTC; V gene: TRBV10-3; clone size: NA; D gene: NA; J gene: TRBJ1-2
CDR3 protein: CASSQYGRTEAFF; CDR3 DNA: TGTGCCAGCAGCCAATACGGGAGGACTGAAGCTTTCTTT; V gene: TRBV16; clone size: NA; D gene: NA; J gene: TRBJ1-1
CDR3 protein: CASSERGFTEAFF; CDR3 DNA: TGTGCCAGCAGTGAAAGGGGATTCACTGAAGCTTTCTTT; V gene: TRBV6-1; clone size: NA; D gene: NA; J gene: TRBJ1-1
CDR3 protein: CASSSIGQGRTEAFF; CDR3 DNA: TGTGCCAGCAGTTCGATCGGACAGGGCCGGACTGAAGCTTTCTTT; V gene: TRBV28; clone size: NA; D gene: TRBD1; J gene: TRBJ1-1
CDR3 protein: CASSLNPTYEQYF; CDR3 DNA: TGCGCCAGCAGCTTGAATCCCACCTACGAGCAGTACTTC; V gene: TRBV5-1; clone size: NA; D gene: NA; J gene: TRBJ2-7
CDR3 protein: CASSVRDTEAFF; CDR3 DNA: TGTGCCAGCAGCGTGAGAGACACTGAAGCTTTCTTT; V gene: TRBV9; clone size: NA; D gene: NA; J gene: TRBJ1-1
CDR3 protein: CASSGTGDTGELFF; CDR3 DNA: TGTGCCAGCAGCGGGACAGGGGACACCGGGGAGCTGTTTTTT; V gene: TRBV9; clone size: NA; D gene: TRBD1; J gene: TRBJ2-2
CDR3 protein: CASSYVGRCDQTNTGELFF; CDR3 DNA: TGTGCCAGCAGTTACGTGGGGAGGTGTGACCAAACGAACACCGGGGAGCTGTTTTTT; V gene: TRBV6-7; clone size: NA; D gene: NA; J gene: TRBJ2-2
CDR3 protein: CASSHGRTVRALSNGWNTEAFF; CDR3 DNA: TGTGCTAGCAGTCATGGCAGGACAGTCCGTGCTTTATCCAATGGTTGGAACACTGAAGCTTTCTTT; V gene: TRBV7-7; clone size: NA; D gene: NA; J gene: TRBJ1-1
CDR3 protein: CASSLGPSGLNYGYTF; CDR3 DNA: TGTGCCAGCAGCTTGGGTCCCTCAGGGCTCAACTATGGCTACACCTTC; V gene: TRBV5-4; clone size: NA; D gene: NA; J gene: TRBJ1-2
CDR3 protein: CASHSSGTQYF; CDR3 DNA: TGTGCCAGCCACTCCTCGGGTACGCAGTATTTT; V gene: TRBV6-6; clone size: NA; D gene: NA; J gene: TRBJ2-3
CDR3 protein: CASSPSVEGIGFQPQHF; CDR3 DNA: TGTGCCAGCAGTCCGTCGGTGGAGGGAATAGGCTTTCAGCCCCAGCATTTT; V gene: TRBV28; clone size: NA; D gene: NA; J gene: TRBJ1-5
CDR3 protein: CASSLEQMNTEAFF; CDR3 DNA: TGTGCCAGCAGCTTAGAACAGATGAACACTGAAGCTTTCTTT; V gene: TRBV7-6; clone size: NA; D gene: NA; J gene: TRBJ1-1
CDR3 protein: CASSQEGAASSYNSPLHF; CDR3 DNA: TGCGCCAGCAGCCAAGAAGGGGCAGCGAGCTCCTATAATTCACCCCTCCACTTT; V gene: TRBV4-1; clone size: NA; D gene: NA; J gene: TRBJ1-6
CDR3 protein: CASSLRIAGGRHTGELFF; CDR3 DNA: TGTGCCAGCAGCTTGCGGATAGCGGGGGGCCGTCACACCGGGGAGCTGTTTTTT; V gene: TRBV5-7; clone size: NA; D gene: TRBD2; J gene: TRBJ2-2
CDR3 protein: CASSLEGRGPTYNEQFF; CDR3 DNA: TGTGCCAGCAGCTTAGAAGGTAGAGGCCCTACCTACAATGAGCAGTTCTTC; V gene: TRBV7-2; clone size: few; D gene: NA; J gene: TRBJ2-1
CDR3 protein: CASNNGDRNSNQPQHF; CDR3 DNA: TGTGCCAGCAACAACGGGGACAGGAATTCCAATCAGCCCCAGCATTTT; V gene: TRBV2; clone size: large; D gene: TRBD1; J gene: TRBJ1-5
CDR3 protein: CASSYFAGTGISEAFF; CDR3 DNA: TGTGCCAGCAGTTACTTCGCCGGGACAGGGATCTCTGAAGCTTTCTTT; V gene: TRBV6-5; clone size: NA; D gene: TRBD1; J gene: TRBJ1-1
CDR3 protein: CASSRRLEQKMNSPLHF; CDR3 DNA: TGTGCCAGCAGTCGAAGATTGGAACAGAAAATGAATTCACCCCTCCACTTT; V gene: TRBV4-2; clone size: NA; D gene: NA; J gene: TRBJ1-6
CDR3 protein: CASSVTGSNYEQYF; CDR3 DNA: TGTGCCAGCAGCGTCACCGGGTCCAACTACGAGCAGTACTTC; V gene: TRBV9; clone size: NA; D gene: NA; J gene: TRBJ2-7
CDR3 protein: CATHKGGDGYTF; CDR3 DNA: TGTGCCACCCATAAAGGGGGCGATGGCTACACCTTC; V gene: TRBV10-3; clone size: NA; D gene: TRBD1; J gene: TRBJ1-2
CDR3 protein: CASGRAGTTDTQYF; CDR3 DNA: TGTGCCAGCGGACGGGCGGGGACCACAGATACGCAGTATTTT; V gene: TRBV6-5; clone size: NA; D gene: NA; J gene: TRBJ2-3